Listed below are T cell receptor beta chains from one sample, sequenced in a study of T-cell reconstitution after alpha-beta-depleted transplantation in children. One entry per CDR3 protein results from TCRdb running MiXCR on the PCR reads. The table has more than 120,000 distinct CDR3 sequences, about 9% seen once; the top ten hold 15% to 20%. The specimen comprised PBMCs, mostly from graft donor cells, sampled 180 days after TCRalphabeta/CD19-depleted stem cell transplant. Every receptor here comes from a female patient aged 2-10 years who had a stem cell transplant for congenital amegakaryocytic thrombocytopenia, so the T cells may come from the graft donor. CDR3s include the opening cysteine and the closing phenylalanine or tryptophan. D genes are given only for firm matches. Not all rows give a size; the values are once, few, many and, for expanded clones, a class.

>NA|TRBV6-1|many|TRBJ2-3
CASRLQGNTDTQYF
TGTGCCAGCAGGCTACAGGGTAATACAGATACGCAGTATTTT
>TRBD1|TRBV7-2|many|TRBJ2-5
CASSPGTGVETQYF
TGTGCCAGCAGCCCAGGGACAGGTGTTGAGACCCAGTACTTC
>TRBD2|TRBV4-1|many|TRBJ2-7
CASSQTSGSTYEQYF
TGCGCCAGCAGCCAGACTAGCGGGAGTACCTACGAGCAGTACTTC
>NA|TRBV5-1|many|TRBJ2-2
CASSGYTGELFF
TGCGCCAGCTCAGGATACACCGGGGAGCTGTTTTTT
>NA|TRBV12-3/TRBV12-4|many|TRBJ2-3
CASGSGHRQDTQYF
TGTGCCAGCGGATCGGGACACCGGCAGGATACGCAGTATTTT
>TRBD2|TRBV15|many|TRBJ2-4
CATVDLTSGRNIQYF
TGTGCCACAGTCGATTTGACTAGCGGGCGAAACATTCAGTACTTC
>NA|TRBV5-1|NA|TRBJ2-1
CASSSDRTSSYNEQFF
TGCGCCAGCAGTTCGGACAGGACTAGCTCCTACAATGAGCAGTTCTTC
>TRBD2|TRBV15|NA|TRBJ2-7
CATSRDPGLVFEQYF
TGTGCCACCAGCAGAGATCCAGGACTAGTATTCGAGCAGTACTTC
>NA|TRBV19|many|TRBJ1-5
CASRKRSVDQPQHF
TGTGCCAGTAGGAAGAGATCTGTTGACCAGCCCCAGCATTTT
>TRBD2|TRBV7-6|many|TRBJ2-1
CASSLVLAGSIEQFF
TGTGCCAGCAGCTTAGTTCTAGCGGGATCGATTGAGCAGTTCTTC
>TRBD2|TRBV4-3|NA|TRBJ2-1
CASSQVGGRAGYNEQFF
TGCGCCAGCAGCCAAGTTGGTGGGAGGGCCGGCTACAATGAGCAGTTCTTC
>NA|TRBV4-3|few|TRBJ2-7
CASSQEKGPAYEQYF
TGCGCCAGCAGCCAAGAAAAAGGACCGGCCTACGAGCAGTACTTC
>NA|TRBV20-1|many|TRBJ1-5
CSARTGNSNQPQHF
TGCAGTGCCCGAACAGGGAATAGCAATCAGCCCCAGCATTTT
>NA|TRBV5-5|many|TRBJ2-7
CASSYPPVYYEQYF
TGTGCCAGCAGCTATCCTCCAGTCTACTACGAGCAGTACTTC
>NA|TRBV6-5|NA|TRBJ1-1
CASSSPPKGTEAFF
TGTGCCAGCAGTTCCCCCCCTAAAGGCACTGAAGCTTTCTTT